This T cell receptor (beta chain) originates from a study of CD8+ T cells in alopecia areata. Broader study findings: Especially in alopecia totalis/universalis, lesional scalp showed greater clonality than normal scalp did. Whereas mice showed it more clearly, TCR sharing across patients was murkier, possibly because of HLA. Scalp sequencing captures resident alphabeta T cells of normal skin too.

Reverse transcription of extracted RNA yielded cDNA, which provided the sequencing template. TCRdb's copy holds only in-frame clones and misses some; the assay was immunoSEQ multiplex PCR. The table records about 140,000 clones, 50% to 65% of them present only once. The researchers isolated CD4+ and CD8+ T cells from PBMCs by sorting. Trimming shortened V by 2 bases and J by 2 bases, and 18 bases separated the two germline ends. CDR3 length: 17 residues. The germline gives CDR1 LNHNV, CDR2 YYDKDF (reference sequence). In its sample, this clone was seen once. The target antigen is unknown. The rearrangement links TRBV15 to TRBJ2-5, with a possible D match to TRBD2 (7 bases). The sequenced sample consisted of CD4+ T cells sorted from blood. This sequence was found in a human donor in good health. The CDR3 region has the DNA TGTGCCACCAGCAGATCCAAGGGGGGACTACAACAAGAGACCCAGTACTTC. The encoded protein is CATSRSKGGLQQETQYF.